Shown below are 31 T cell receptor beta chains from a single sample sequenced in a study of cytomegalovirus exposure and HLA in healthy donors (TCRdb year 2017). The protocol used for the library was the immunoSEQ multiplex PCR assay. The multiplex PCR relied on a mix of 60 forward primers for TCR Vbeta segments and 13 reverse primers for TCR Jbeta segments. TCRdb stores this immuneACCESS table with in-frame sequences only. Part of the clones is absent; in the studies checked, under half of the shortfall reflects unresolved V genes, and no reason is known for the rest. In this sample the table shows tens of thousands of clones, around 77% of which occur a single time. Over 0.5% of the sample goes to the ten largest clones. The material sequenced was PBMCs. These receptors were obtained from a man under 40 in good health and CMV-seronegative.

The chain uses TRBV28 and TRBJ2-3, with 8 bases lining up with TRBD2. CDR3 size: 16 residues. The J segment lost 2 bases and the V segment lost 2 bases, leaving 6 bases of the junction unmatched. Germline assignment: CDR1 MDHEN and CDR2 SYDVKM. As DNA, the CDR3 is TGTGCCAGCAGTTTACTCAGCGGGGGTTACACAGATACGCAGTATTTT. This sequence encodes CASSLLSGGYTDTQYF.

The chain uses TRBV25-1 and TRBJ1-2, with 9 bases identical to TRBD1. The trim removed 2 bases at V and 6 bases at J, leaving 4 bases unmatched. The CDR3 has 14 amino acids. The germline V gene has CDR1 MGHDK and CDR2 SYGVNS. For the CDR3, the DNA is TGTGCCAGCAGTGAACTTGGACAGGGGAATGGCTACACCTTC. It is translated as CASSELGQGNGYTF.

In this sample, this clone is medium-sized. This rearrangement joins TRBV4-2 to TRBJ1-2, with D perhaps TRBD1 (5 bases). V dropped 7 bases and J dropped 8 bases, with 23 bases sitting between them. Germline V lookup: CDR1 LGHNA, CDR2 YNFKEQ. The CDR3 extends over 15 amino acids. CDR3 amino acids: CASTVDPGKAGGYTF. The CDR3 bases are TGTGCCAGCACCGTAGACCCAGGAAAAGCAGGGGGCTACACCTTC.

This chain uses TRBV4-1 with TRBJ2-7; 9 bases fit TRBD2. The CDR3 extends over 17 amino acids. Trimming at V came to 0 bases and at J to 2 bases, leaving 8 bases not matched to a gene. The germline V gene encodes CDR1 MGHRA and CDR2 YSYEKL. CDR3 residues: CASSQEGGASGAYEQYF. CDR3 sequence (DNA): TGCGCCAGCAGCCAAGAGGGGGGGGCTAGCGGGGCCTACGAGCAGTACTTC.

The chain joins TRBV19 to TRBJ1-5; maybe TRBD1 (6 bases). The germline V gene has CDR1 LNHDA and CDR2 SQIVND (reference sequence). Trimming cost V 3 bases and J 0 bases, with 9 bases left between them. This CDR3 contains 15 residues. The CDR3 DNA follows: TGTGCCAGTAGTATGGGGACACATAGCAATCAGCCCCAGCATTTT. Amino acids: CASSMGTHSNQPQHF.

The rearrangement uses TRBV4-1 and TRBJ2-1; 9 nucleotides line up with TRBD1. V lost 3 bases to trimming and J lost 6 bases; unmatched junction nucleotides: 9. CDR1 is MGHRA and CDR2 is YSYEKL in the germline V gene. This CDR3 spans 16 amino acids. CDR3 region: CASSHPGQGSSNEQFF. The CDR3 bases are TGCGCCAGCAGCCATCCTGGACAGGGGTCGTCCAATGAGCAGTTCTTC.

CDR3 amino acids: CASSQQGARNEKLFF. For the CDR3, the DNA is TGTGCCAGCAGCCAACAGGGGGCAAGGAATGAAAAACTGTTTTTT. V usage is TRBV4-2 and J usage is TRBJ1-4; TRBD1 matches at 8 bases. J gave up 5 bases and V 2 bases, and 4 bases lay outside the gene matches. There are 15 residues in the CDR3. CDR1 is LGHNA and CDR2 is YNFKEQ in the germline V gene.

This rearrangement joins TRBV5-6 to TRBJ1-2; D perhaps matches TRBD1 (5 bases). The CDR3 is made up of 13 amino acids. The germline V and J ends were trimmed by 0 bases and 4 bases, with 7 bases remaining between them. Germline loops: CDR1 SGHDT, CDR2 YYEEEE. DNA for the CDR3: TGTGCCAGCAGCTTGGGACAGAGCTATGGCTACACCTTC. It is translated as CASSLGQSYGYTF. Full variable domain (missing parts from reference TRBV5-6 and TRBJ1-2): DAGVTQSPTHLIKTRGQQVTLRCSPKSGHDTVSWYQQALGQGPQFIFQYYEEEERQRGNFPDRFSGHQFPNYSSELNVNALLLGDSALYLCASSLGQSYGYTFGSGTRLTVV.

This chain uses TRBV7-8 with TRBJ2-7, with TRBD2 matching 13 bases. Trimming removed 4 bases from V and 1 base from J; junction bases left unmatched: 10. The CDR3 contains 18 residues. Germline V gives CDR1 SGHVS, CDR2 FQNEAQ. CDR3 residues: CASSWGTSGDPISYEQYV. The CDR3 DNA follows: TGTGCCAGCAGCTGGGGGACTAGCGGGGACCCAATATCCTACGAGCAGTACGTC.

The chain is built from TRBV7-8 and TRBJ1-2; 11 positions agree with TRBD1. This CDR3 has 18 amino acids. Per germline, CDR1 SGHVS and CDR2 FQNEAQ. V dropped 4 bases and J dropped 3; count of bases not matched to a gene: 13. This chain's CDR3 is CASSYLLGSGQGDYGYTF. In DNA form, the CDR3 reads TGTGCCAGCAGCTATTTATTAGGGTCGGGACAGGGGGACTATGGCTACACCTTC.

The chain uses TRBV9 and TRBJ1-2; 8 bases map to TRBD1. The trim removed 4 bases at V and 4 bases at J, leaving 6 bases unmatched. The CDR3 loop spans 14 amino acids. Per the germline V gene, CDR1 is SGDLS and CDR2 is YYNGEE. This CDR3 reads CASSPTGVFYGYTF. The CDR3 DNA reads TGTGCCAGCAGCCCGACAGGGGTGTTCTATGGCTACACCTTC. Full variable domain (outside the CDR3, taken from reference TRBV9 and TRBJ1-2): DSGVTQTPKHLITATGQRVTLRCSPRSGDLSVYWYQQSLDQGLQFLIQYYNGEERAKGNILERFSAQQFPDLHSELNLSSLELGDSALYFCASSPTGVFYGYTFGSGTRLTVV.

The gene calls are TRBV20-1 and TRBJ2-5, with 7 bases matching TRBD2. This CDR3 spans 11 amino acids. Germline V gene data show CDR1 as DFQATT and CDR2 as SNEGSKA (reference sequence). The CDR3 reads CSGRLAETQYF. The CDR3 DNA is TGCAGCGGGAGGCTAGCTGAGACCCAGTACTTC.

The chain combines TRBV15 with TRBJ1-2, with 7 nucleotides matching TRBD1. CDR3 length: 16 residues. V gave up 5 bases and J gave up 3 bases; unmatched junction bases: 12. The germline V gene encodes CDR1 LNHNV and CDR2 YYDKDF (reference sequence). The CDR3 protein is CATSSLPPGQYYGYTF. The CDR3 nucleotides read TGTGCCACCAGCTCTCTTCCCCCGGGACAGTACTATGGCTACACCTTC.

This chain joins TRBV5-4 and TRBJ1-1, with a tentative D call TRBD1 (6 bases). Germline V CDR1 and CDR2: SGHNT, YYREEE (reference sequence). V lost 0 bases and J lost 1, with 16 bases in between. The CDR3 extends over 17 amino acids. The CDR3: CASSLGIWDTANTEAFF. The CDR3 DNA reads TGTGCCAGCAGCTTGGGAATATGGGACACCGCGAACACTGAAGCTTTCTTT.

This clone was counted a few times. The rearrangement joins TRBV5-4 to TRBJ1-1; D gene unclear. Deletions cut 3 bases from V and 4 bases from J, with 10 bases between. Germline V lookup: CDR1 SGHNT, CDR2 YYREEE (reference sequence). The CDR3 spans 13 residues. CDR3 region: CASSSSSVTEAFF. In DNA form, the CDR3 reads TGTGCCAGCAGCTCGAGTTCGGTCACTGAAGCTTTCTTT.

The chain has TRBV6-6 and TRBJ2-7; 8 bases align to TRBD1. The J segment lost 4 bases and the V segment lost 6 bases, leaving 8 bases of the junction unmatched. Germline V gene sequence: CDR1 MNHNY, CDR2 SVGAGI (reference sequence). The CDR3 is 14 residues long. CDR3 bases: TGTGCCAGCAGGCTTGACAGGGGCAGGTACGAGCAGTACTTC. Protein product: CASRLDRGRYEQYF.

V is TRBV5-1 and J is TRBJ2-4, with TRBD1 matching 9 bases. The J segment lost 9 bases and the V segment lost 4 bases, leaving 11 bases of the junction unmatched. There are 15 residues in the CDR3. CDR1 is SGHRS and CDR2 is YFSETQ in the germline V gene. CDR3 amino acids: CASSQTGTGLTIQYF. For the CDR3, the DNA is TGCGCCAGCAGCCAAACCGGGACAGGGCTTACCATTCAGTACTTC.

V usage is TRBV7-9 and J usage is TRBJ2-3, with D possibly matching TRBD1 (6 bases). The length of the CDR3 is 14 residues. Per germline, CDR1 SEHNR and CDR2 FQNEAQ (reference sequence). V was shortened by 6 bases and J by 3 bases, with 13 bases between the two germline ends. The CDR3 is CASRQFQGTDTQYF. The CDR3 DNA sequence: TGTGCCAGCAGACAATTCCAGGGGACAGATACGCAGTATTTT.

The CDR3 DNA reads TGTGCCAGTAGTCTTTCAGGGTTTCATGGTAATGAGCAGTTCTTC. Protein: CASSLSGFHGNEQFF. This chain connects TRBV19 to TRBJ2-1, with D possibly being TRBD1 (5 bases). Germline CDR1 LNHDA, CDR2 SQIVND (reference sequence). Deletions cut 5 bases from V and 7 bases from J, with 18 bases between. The CDR3 contains 15 residues.

This clone was observed a handful of times. The chain joins TRBV6-5 to TRBJ1-2, with 11 bases lining up with TRBD1. The germline gives CDR1 MNHEY, CDR2 SVGAGI. This CDR3 has 14 residues. Trimming cost V 7 bases and J 4 bases; bases outside gene matches: 5. CDR3 in amino acids: CASTGQGAAYGYTF. CDR3 sequence (DNA): TGTGCCAGCACTGGACAGGGGGCGGCCTATGGCTACACCTTC.

The chain uses TRBV6-1 and TRBJ1-1; the match to TRBD1 covers 9 bases. V lost 9 bases, J lost 8 bases, and 13 bases stayed unmatched. Germline V gives CDR1 MNHNS, CDR2 SASEGT. The CDR3 is 14 residues long. The CDR3: CASNPGTGILEAFF. The CDR3 DNA follows: TGTGCCAGTAACCCCGGGACAGGGATCTTGGAAGCTTTCTTT.

Notes on this clone: Other DNA sequences in the same sample also yield this CDR3. J is TRBJ1-5 and V is TRBV5-1; D is unresolved. Trimming took 1 base from V and 0 from J, leaving 8 bases between them. Germline CDR1 reads SGHRS; CDR2 reads YFSETQ. This CDR3 region has 15 residues. CDR3 in DNA: TGCGCCAGCAGCTTGTCCGGGAATAGCAATCAGCCCCAGCATTTT. Amino acids: CASSLSGNSNQPQHF.

This chain links TRBV5-1 with TRBJ1-3, with 7 bases that match TRBD1. The V segment lost 7 bases and the J segment 1 base; nucleotides outside the gene matches: 5. The CDR3 is 14 amino acids. The germline V gene has CDR1 SGHRS and CDR2 YFSETQ. The CDR3 reads CASQETGSGNTIYF. DNA for the CDR3: TGCGCCAGCCAGGAGACAGGGTCTGGAAACACCATATATTTT.

The DNA of the CDR3 is TGTGCTAGTGCCAGGACTAGCGGGGCTAGGTGGCAGTATTTT. It is translated as CASARTSGARWQYF. The chain combines TRBV12-5 with TRBJ2-3, with 12 bases matching TRBD2. The CDR3 is 14 residues long. The trim removed 7 bases at V and 11 bases at J, leaving 10 bases unmatched. CDR1 LGHNT and CDR2 FRNRAP come from the germline V gene.

The rearrangement joins TRBV6-5 to TRBJ2-2; no clear D. In germline, CDR1 is MNHEY, CDR2 SVGAGI. V was pared by 7 bases and J by 0 bases, with 12 bases between. The CDR3 is made up of 15 amino acids. The CDR3 is CASTMGSPNTGELFF. The CDR3 DNA reads TGTGCCAGCACCATGGGCAGTCCGAACACCGGGGAGCTGTTTTTT.

This chain connects TRBV6-5 to TRBJ2-1; D is unresolved. CDR3 length: 14 amino acids. V lost 0 bases to trimming and J lost 6 bases, with 9 bases between them. Germline lookup yields CDR1 MNHEY and CDR2 SVGAGI. This chain's CDR3 is CASSYSTAPNEQFF. In DNA form, the CDR3 reads TGTGCCAGCAGTTACTCTACAGCCCCCAATGAGCAGTTCTTC.

V is TRBV15 and J is TRBJ1-2; D gene uncertain. Trimming shortened V by 0 bases and J by 5 bases, and 19 bases separated the two germline ends. Germline loops: CDR1 LNHNV, CDR2 YYDKDF (reference sequence). The CDR3 spans 17 residues. This chain's CDR3 is CATSRDRIGSARYGYTF. The CDR3, as DNA: TGTGCCACCAGCAGAGATAGGATTGGGAGCGCCCGATATGGCTACACCTTC.

V usage is TRBV5-1 and J usage is TRBJ2-2; 8 positions agree with TRBD1. The CDR3 contains 16 residues. V gave up 4 bases and J gave up 1 base; unmatched junction bases: 6. In germline, CDR1 is SGHRS, CDR2 YFSETQ. In DNA, the CDR3 is TGCGCCAGCAGCCACTCCGGGACAGGGAACACCGGGGAGCTGTTTTTT. Its translation: CASSHSGTGNTGELFF.

The count of this clone is one. This rearrangement joins TRBV14 to TRBJ2-2, with D possibly TRBD1 on 5 matching bases. This CDR3 spans 13 amino acids. In germline, CDR1 is SGHDN, CDR2 FVKESK. V lost 9 bases, J lost 1 base, and 9 bases lay in between. This CDR3 reads CASKTGNTGELFF. In nucleotides, the CDR3 is TGTGCCAGTAAAACAGGGAACACCGGGGAGCTGTTTTTT. Full variable domain (remainder filled in from reference TRBV14 and TRBJ2-2): EAGVTQFPSHSVIEKGQTVTLRCDPISGHDNLYWYRRVMGKEIKFLLHFVKESKQDESGMPNNRFLAERTGGTYSTLKVQPAELEDSGVYFCASKTGNTGELFFGEGSRLTVL.

This clone was detected only a few times. This chain links TRBV4-1 with TRBJ1-6, with D possibly being TRBD1 (6 bases). Trimming shortened V by 1 base and J by 9 bases, and 13 bases separated the two germline ends. CDR1 and CDR2 from the germline V gene are MGHRA and YSYEKL. CDR3 length: 15 amino acids. This chain's CDR3 is CASSQVSRGFSPLHF. The CDR3 DNA sequence: TGCGCCAGCAGCCAAGTCTCCAGGGGCTTTTCACCCCTCCACTTT.

The J gene is TRBJ2-7, the V gene TRBV6-4; possible D gene TRBD2, 6 bases. Trimming stripped 5 bases from V and 4 bases from J, with 12 bases between. The V gene's germline CDR1 is MRHNA and CDR2 SNTAGT. The CDR3 spans 13 residues. CDR3: CASSSGTLYEQYF. The CDR3 bases are TGTGCCAGCAGTTCCGGGACTTTATACGAGCAGTACTTC.